Listed here are 13 T cell receptor beta chains from one sample, sequenced in a study of OX40 agonist ivuxolimab in advanced cancers. TCRdb keeps only in-frame clones here, not all; method: immunoSEQ multiplex PCR. The sample includes around 80,000 clones, more than 80% of them seen just once. Here the sequenced sample was CD4+ or CD8+ T cells sorted from blood, taken in a trial of the OX40 agonist ivuxolimab. These receptor sequences come from an adult with an advanced solid tumor such as melanoma, head and neck, liver or kidney cancer.

The chain uses TRBV6-5 and TRBJ2-1; 12 nucleotides align to TRBD2. The germline V gene encodes CDR1 MNHEY and CDR2 SVGAGI. V was pared by 6 bases and J by 10 bases, with 10 bases of the junction left unmatched. The CDR3 contains 15 residues. The CDR3, as DNA: TGTGCCAGCAGACGCGCTAGCGGGGGGGCGGGGGAGCAGTTCTTC. Protein product: CASRRASGGAGEQFF.

The V and J genes are TRBV7-2 and TRBJ1-2; tentatively, D is TRBD1 (5 bases). CDR1 is SGHTA and CDR2 is FQGNSA in the germline V gene. Trimming removed 1 base at V and 7 bases at J, with 22 bases between. The CDR3 is 17 amino acids. The CDR3 sequence is CASSLGRGSGGPGGYTF. The CDR3 nucleotides read TGTGCCAGCAGCTTAGGGCGGGGGTCAGGCGGCCCGGGTGGCTACACCTTC. Full variable domain (remainder filled in from reference TRBV7-2 and TRBJ1-2): GAGVSQSPSNKVTEKGKDVELRCDPISGHTALYWYRQSLGQGLEFLIYFQGNSAPDKSGLPSDRFSAERTGGSVSTLTIQRTQQEDSAVYLCASSLGRGSGGPGGYTFGSGTRLTVV.

The genes are TRBV5-1 and TRBJ2-3; D uncertain. CDR3 length: 15 residues. Trimming removed 2 bases from V and 5 bases from J, with 15 bases in between. The germline CDR1 and CDR2 sequences are SGHRS and YFSETQ. The CDR3 is CASSLRPSEKDTQYF. The DNA of the CDR3 is TGCGCCAGCAGCTTAAGACCGTCTGAAAAAGATACGCAGTATTTT.

The chain joins TRBV21-1 to TRBJ1-4. TRBV21-1 is an annotated pseudogene. CDR3 length: 14 residues. The CDR3 here is CASSKEPENEKLFF. The CDR3 DNA sequence: TGTGCCAGCAGCAAAGAACCGGAAAATGAAAAACTGTTTTTT.

This chain joins TRBV7-2 and TRBJ2-1; D not resolved. This CDR3 region has 15 residues. Between the trimmed V and J ends, which lost 0 bases and 2 bases, there was a span of 8 bases. Germline CDR1 SGHTA, CDR2 FQGNSA. The CDR3 DNA sequence: TGTGCCAGCAGCTTAGCGCTTGGTACCTACAATGAGCAGTTCTTC. Its protein is CASSLALGTYNEQFF.

This clone showed up just a few times. The genes are TRBV5-1 and TRBJ2-6; D is ambiguous. Per the germline V gene, CDR1 is SGHRS and CDR2 is YFSETQ. The CDR3 contains 17 residues. V gave up 5 bases and J gave up 0 bases, with 15 bases separating them. The CDR3 reads CASREQIDFSGANVLTF. The CDR3 bases are TGCGCCAGCAGAGAACAAATAGACTTCTCTGGGGCCAACGTCCTGACTTTC.

The chain carries TRBV6-6 and TRBJ2-7; D possibly matches TRBD1 or TRBD2 (5 bases each). The CDR3 loop spans 15 amino acids. With 0 bases removed from V and 6 bases from J, the gap between germline ends came to 15 bases. Germline V gene data show CDR1 as MNHNY and CDR2 as SVGAGI (reference sequence). CDR3: CASSYSRGSGAEQYF. The CDR3 DNA reads as TGTGCCAGCAGTTACTCGAGAGGTTCCGGGGCCGAGCAGTACTTC.

A few counts support this clone. The chain carries TRBV27 and TRBJ1-6; 7 nucleotides align to TRBD1. This CDR3 contains 14 residues. Germline lookup yields CDR1 MNHEY and CDR2 SMNVEV (reference sequence). V lost 3 bases to trimming and J lost 13 bases; unmatched junction nucleotides: 9. This CDR3 is CASSFDREAMPLHF. The DNA for the CDR3 is TGTGCCAGCAGTTTCGACAGGGAGGCTATGCCCCTCCACTTT.

The chain links TRBV2 to TRBJ2-5; 8 bases are shared with TRBD1. J lost 5 bases, V lost 2 bases, and 4 bases had no gene match. From germline, CDR1 is SNHLY and CDR2 FYNNEI. This CDR3 is built from 14 residues. CDR3: CASSEQGAGETQYF. The CDR3 DNA sequence: TGTGCCAGCAGTGAACAGGGGGCGGGGGAGACCCAGTACTTC.

This clone is a singleton in its sample. This chain uses TRBV11-2 with TRBJ2-1, with a weak D call TRBD2 (6 bases). The CDR3 runs 16 residues. V lost 5 bases and J 0 bases, leaving 14 bases between the germline ends. Germline V gives CDR1 SGHAT, CDR2 FQNNGV. CDR3 residues: CASSRRESNSYNEQFF. CDR3 nucleotide sequence: TGTGCCAGCAGCAGACGGGAGAGTAACTCCTACAATGAGCAGTTCTTC.

The chain employs TRBV30 and TRBJ1-3; weak D call: TRBD1 (5 bases). The V gene lost 4 bases and the J gene lost 0 bases, with 7 bases spanning the gap. Germline V gene sequence: CDR1 GTSNPN, CDR2 SVGIG (reference sequence). The CDR3 is 13 amino acids. The CDR3 nucleotides are TGTGCCTGGACCGGGGCCTCTGGAAACACCATATATTTT. It yields the protein CAWTGASGNTIYF.

The chain carries TRBV7-2 and TRBJ2-2, with 9 bases aligning to TRBD1. CDR1 SGHTA and CDR2 FQGNSA come from the germline V gene. V lost 5 bases and J lost 4; bases outside the gene matches: 5. CDR3 length: 15 amino acids. CDR3 nucleotides: TGTACCAGCAGCCTCGGGACAGGGATCACCGGGGAGCTGTTTTTT. Its translation is CTSSLGTGITGELFF.

The chain has TRBV5-4 and TRBJ2-5, with D maybe TRBD2 (7 bases). Germline-derived CDR1 and CDR2 are SGHNT and YYREEE (reference sequence). Between the trimmed V and J ends, which lost 6 bases and 3 bases, there was a span of 15 bases. This CDR3 is 14 amino acids long. CDR3 region: CASTASGGEETQYF. DNA for the CDR3: TGTGCCAGCACCGCCTCGGGGGGCGAAGAGACCCAGTACTTC. The entire variable domain, with the rest obtained from reference TRBV5-4 and TRBJ2-5, is as follows: ETGVTQSPTHLIKTRGQQVTLRCSSQSGHNTVSWYQQALGQGPQFIFQYYREEENGRGNFPPRFSGLQFPNYSSELNVNALELDDSALYLCASTASGGEETQYFGPGTRLLVL.